This T cell receptor beta chain comes out of a study of TIL therapy for anti-PD-1-resistant metastatic lung cancer (dated by TCRdb to the early 2020s). Background for the entire study: Tumors were collected before any PD-1/PD-L1 blockade, after which patients were given nivolumab, and patients who progressed were given lymphodepletion, an infusion of expanded TIL and IL-2. Enrolled patients had a median age of around 51 years (range about 38-75) and a median tumor PD-L1 proportion score of less than 7%. Most of the cohort had lung adenocarcinoma, including a few EGFR-mutant tumors and two ALK-rearranged tumors, and half of the patients were either current or former smokers. A median non-synonymous tumor mutation burden of around 1.4 mutations per megabase was determined across the cohort by whole-exome sequencing. Clonotypes were tracked across tumor, expanded TIL product and serial blood samples by T cell receptor beta sequencing of tumor and peripheral blood.

Measured from the cysteine to the phenylalanine, the CDR3 is 15 residues long. The entry retains the CDR3 DNA only, 45 bases that are in frame from base 1. CDR1 and CDR2 were assigned from the germline V gene as SGHTS and YDEGEE. V gives up 0 bases and J gives up 5 bases, and the segment between their germline ends measures 14 bases. Findings and caveats that apply to the study as a whole: The study protocol defined all tumor marker inferences as exploratory. Clonotypes from the infused TIL partially replaced the baseline peripheral repertoire and then declined over months, and persistence showed no apparent association with response. The cohort was highly selected, including more treatment-naive, never-smoker and oncogene-addicted patients than is typical, which limits generalizability.

This clone was seen only a few times. The antigen this receptor binds is unknown. It has no much larger one-base neighbor in the sample; base qualities were not kept. Reading the label with the study, this specimen's time point is: pre-treatment sample, taken before nivolumab and TIL therapy. A phase I trial run at two centers enrolled adults with stage 4 NSCLC between 2017 and January 2020. The samples were obtained from a phase I trial that was single-arm and open-label and tested tumor-infiltrating lymphocyte therapy combined with nivolumab in advanced non-small cell lung cancer. Blood mononuclear cells from EDTA tubes were separated on a Ficoll gradient and snap-frozen as pellets, and DNA was extracted from the cells using a Qiagen mini-prep kit. TCR beta CDR3 regions were amplified from genomic DNA by bias-controlled multiplex PCR with the immunoSEQ v3 hsTCRB kit. The TCR libraries were sequenced on an Illumina NextSeq 500 to 2 million to 2.5 million read pairs for survey level or about 4.5-6 million read pairs for deep level. Under the source paper's analysis protocol: V, D and J genes were assigned, non-productive sequences were removed, and clonality was reported by immunoSEQ Analyzer software. Repertoires were compared using productive Simpson clonality and Morisita overlap index of productive TRB rearrangements between infused TIL and blood. Absolute clonotype counts in blood were estimated by multiplying the lymphocyte count by the CD3+ fraction and by the productive frequency of the clone. In its TCRdb copy, this immuneACCESS table keeps in-frame sequences only and misses some clones. Where compared with another copy, unresolved V genes explain less than half of these, and the others have no known cause. That table supplies the V and J calls and clone size; D and trimming were determined from the DNA. The sample has tens of thousands of clones on record, 74% of them singletons. Together, the top ten hold less than 3% of the sample.

The sequencing used blood, collected at baseline. This clonotype was sampled from a woman aged 30 to 85 with non-small cell lung cancer. Here the chain combines TRBV5-8 and TRBJ2-5, with a weak D call of TRBD2 (7 bases match). This receptor carries the CDR3 CASSLATGRGETQYF. In nucleotide form, the sequence is TGTGCCAGCAGCTTGGCCACAGGGAGGGGGGAGACCCAGTACTTC.